The 12 T cell receptor beta chains in this list originate from one sample, sequenced in a study of cytomegalovirus exposure and HLA in healthy donors. Measured with immunoSEQ multiplex PCR; TCRdb has only the in-frame clones, and not every one. Of approximately 140,000 clones in the sample, about 83% were seen once. The sequencing sample was made of PBMCs. All receptors come from a woman younger than 45 in good health and CMV-seronegative.

This chain joins TRBV21-1 and TRBJ1-2; TRBD1, the table's D call, lacks a check against the DNA. TRBV21-1 constitutes a pseudogene. The CDR3 covers 18 residues. Written as DNA, the CDR3 is TGTGCCAGCAGCCCTCGTCGGGCAGGGTTGGGGCCTAACTATGGCTACACCTTC. It specifies CASSPRRAGLGPNYGYTF.

This chain links TRBV5-4 with TRBJ2-3; 11 positions agree with TRBD2. The trim removed 4 bases at V and 5 bases at J, leaving 12 bases unmatched. The CDR3 is made up of 17 amino acids. Germline V gene data show CDR1 as SGHNT and CDR2 as YYREEE (reference sequence). CDR3 DNA sequence: TGTGCCAGCAGCCCCGGCGCTAGCGGGGGGCCCGGAGATACGCAGTATTTT. Its translation: CASSPGASGGPGDTQYF.

The chain carries TRBV20-1 and TRBJ1-2; D unresolved. This CDR3 is built from 11 residues. The germline gives CDR1 DFQATT, CDR2 SNEGSKA (reference sequence). Trimming pared 5 bases from V and 4 bases from J, leaving 8 bases between. The CDR3 bases are TGCAGTGCTCTTACTCCCTATGGCTACACCTTC. This gives the protein CSALTPYGYTF.

This chain uses TRBV7-9 with TRBJ1-1; 7 positions agree with TRBD1. CDR3 size: 13 residues. The V gene end was trimmed by 5 bases and the J gene end by 7 bases; junction bases not matched to a gene: 7. Germline lookup yields CDR1 SEHNR and CDR2 FQNEAQ (reference sequence). The CDR3 DNA is TGTGCCAGCAGCCCACAGACAGGGCTTGAAGCTTTCTTT. It yields the protein CASSPQTGLEAFF.

The chain employs TRBV7-2 and TRBJ1-2; no reliable D call. The V end lost 0 bases, the J end lost 5 bases, and 10 bases lay between the germline ends. Germline CDR1 is SGHTA and CDR2 is FQGNSA. CDR3 length: 14 residues. CDR3 nucleotide sequence: TGTGCCAGCAGCTTAGCCCAGTCAGTATATGGCTACACCTTC. It codes for CASSLAQSVYGYTF.

The rearrangement links TRBV18 to TRBJ2-7; tentative D call: TRBD2 (6 bases). Germline values: CDR1 KGHSH, CDR2 LQKENI. Trimming pared 4 bases from V and 6 bases from J, leaving 13 bases between. This CDR3 has 13 amino acids. The DNA of the CDR3 is TGTGCCAGCTCACGCAACGCCGGGGGCGAGCAGTACTTC. Its protein is CASSRNAGGEQYF.

The chain couples TRBV7-2 to TRBJ2-2; 7 bases line up with TRBD1. CDR1 is SGHTA, CDR2 FQGNSA, per germline. This CDR3 spans 12 amino acids. Germline trimming cut 1 base from V and 13 bases from J; bases unmatched to any gene: 3. This CDR3 is CASSLGQGVLFF. The CDR3 DNA reads TGTGCCAGCAGCTTAGGACAGGGAGTGCTGTTTTTT.

The rearrangement joins TRBV5-1 to TRBJ1-4; TRBD1 matches at 7 bases. This CDR3 has 17 amino acids. Germline V lookup: CDR1 SGHRS, CDR2 YFSETQ. V shed 0 bases, J shed 0 bases, and the junction held 5 bases outside the gene matches. The CDR3 bases are TGCGCCAGCAGCTTGGCCAAGGGGGCGGCAACTAATGAAAAACTGTTTTTT. Its protein is CASSLAKGAATNEKLFF.

The chain uses TRBV28 and TRBJ2-3; D remains unclear. Germline assignment: CDR1 MDHEN and CDR2 SYDVKM. The CDR3 extends over 14 amino acids. The V and J ends lost 4 bases and 4 bases respectively, with 12 bases between them. The CDR3 DNA sequence: TGTGCCAGCAGTTCCTCAGACACTCCAGATACGCAGTATTTT. Translation gives CASSSSDTPDTQYF.

The chain uses TRBV18 and TRBJ1-1; 9 bases agree with TRBD1. This CDR3 comprises 15 residues. Germline values: CDR1 KGHSH, CDR2 LQKENI. J gave up 3 bases and V 5 bases, and 7 bases lay outside the gene matches. CDR3 sequence reads: CASSKGQGFDTEAFF. Written as DNA, the CDR3 is TGTGCCAGCTCAAAGGGACAGGGTTTTGACACTGAAGCTTTCTTT.

This sequence joins TRBV2 and TRBJ2-5, with 7 bases aligning to TRBD1. V shed 6 bases, J shed 0 bases, and the junction held 4 bases outside the gene matches. The CDR3 loop spans 14 amino acids. CDR1 is SNHLY and CDR2 is FYNNEI in the germline V gene. Here the CDR3 reads CASRRGTDQETQYF. CDR3 DNA: TGTGCCAGCAGGAGGGGGACAGACCAAGAGACCCAGTACTTC.

J is TRBJ1-6 and V is TRBV13; D unresolved. Germline V gene lookup returns CDR1 PRHDT and CDR2 FYEKMQ (reference sequence). Trimming pared 4 bases from V and 8 bases from J, leaving 12 bases between. The CDR3 extends over 14 amino acids. The CDR3 loop reads CASSSRDRDSPLHF. In DNA form, the CDR3 reads TGTGCCAGCAGCTCCCGGGATAGGGATTCACCCCTCCACTTT.